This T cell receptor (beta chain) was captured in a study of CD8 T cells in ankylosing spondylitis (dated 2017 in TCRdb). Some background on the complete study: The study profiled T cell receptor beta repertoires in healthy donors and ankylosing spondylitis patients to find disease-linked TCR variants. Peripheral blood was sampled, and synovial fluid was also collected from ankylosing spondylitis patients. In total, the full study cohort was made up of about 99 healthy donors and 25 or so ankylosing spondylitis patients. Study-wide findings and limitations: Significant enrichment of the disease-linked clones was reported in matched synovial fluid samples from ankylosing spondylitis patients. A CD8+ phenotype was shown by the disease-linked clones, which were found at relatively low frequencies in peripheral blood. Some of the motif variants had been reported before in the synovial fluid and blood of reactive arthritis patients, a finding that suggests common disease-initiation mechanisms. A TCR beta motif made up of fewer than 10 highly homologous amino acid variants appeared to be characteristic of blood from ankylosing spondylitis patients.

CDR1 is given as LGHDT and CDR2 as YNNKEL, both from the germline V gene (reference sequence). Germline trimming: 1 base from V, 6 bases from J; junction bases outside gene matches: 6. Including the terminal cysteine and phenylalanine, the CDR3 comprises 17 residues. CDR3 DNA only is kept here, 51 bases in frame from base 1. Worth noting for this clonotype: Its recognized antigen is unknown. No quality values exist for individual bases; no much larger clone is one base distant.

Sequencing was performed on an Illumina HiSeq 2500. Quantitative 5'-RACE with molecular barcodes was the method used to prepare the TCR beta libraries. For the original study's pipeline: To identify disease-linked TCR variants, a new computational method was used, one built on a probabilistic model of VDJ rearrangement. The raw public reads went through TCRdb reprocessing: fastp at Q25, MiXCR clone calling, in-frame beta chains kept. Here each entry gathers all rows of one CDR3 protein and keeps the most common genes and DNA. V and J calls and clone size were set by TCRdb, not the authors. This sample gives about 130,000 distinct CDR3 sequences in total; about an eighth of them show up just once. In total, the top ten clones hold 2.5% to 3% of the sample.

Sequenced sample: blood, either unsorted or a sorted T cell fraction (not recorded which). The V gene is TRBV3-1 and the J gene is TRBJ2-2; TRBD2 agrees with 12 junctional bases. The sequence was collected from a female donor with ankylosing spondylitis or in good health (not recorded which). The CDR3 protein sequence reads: CASSQGLAGVPPGELFF. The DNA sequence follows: TGTGCCAGCAGCCAAGGACTAGCGGGAGTCCCACCCGGGGAGCTGTTTTTT. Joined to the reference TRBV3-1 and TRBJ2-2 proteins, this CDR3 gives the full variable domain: DTAVSQTPKYLVTQMGNDKSIKCEQNLGHDTMYWYKQDSKKFLKIMFSYNNKELIINETVPNRFSPKSPDKAHLNLHINSLELGDSAVYFCASSQGLAGVPPGELFFGEGSRLTVL.